This TCR beta chain was observed in a study of T cell repertoires in cytomegalovirus infection. Study-level points and caveats: Carriers of CMV and the relevant HLA type were discriminated by public TCR beta frequency.

As to this clonotype: The antigen remains unidentified.

TCRdb recomputed calls from the reads with MiXCR, one row per CDR3 protein. The profile shows about 770,000 distinct CDR3 sequences, roughly 28% of them singletons. Germline trimming cut 4 bases from V and 7 bases from J; bases unmatched to any gene: 6. The CDR3 loop spans 15 amino acids. Germline V gene lookup returns CDR1 SGHRS and CDR2 YFSETQ. The J gene is TRBJ2-1, the V gene TRBV5-1; 12 bases fit TRBD1. This receptor was taken from a human donor in good health (CMV status not recorded). Some clones in this sample may be carry-over from other donors' samples. This material consisted of cultured CD8+ T cells from PBMCs, taken from culture after CMV antigen stimulation. This chain's CDR3 is CASSPQGQGANEQFF. The CDR3 region has the DNA TGCGCCAGCAGCCCCCAGGGACAGGGGGCAAATGAGCAGTTCTTC.